Reported below is one T cell receptor (beta chain). What it binds is unknown. The germline gives CDR1 MNHEY, CDR2 SVGEGT. CDR3 size: 17 residues. The V segment lost 2 bases and the J segment 1 base; nucleotides outside the gene matches: 9. A universal primer site and UMIs were added as TCR cDNA was made by 5'RACE template switching. Using its own MiXCR run on the 5' RACE reads, TCRdb lists one record per CDR3 protein. The table has approximately 610,000 distinct CDR3 sequences, 17% seen once. These data are taken from a study of T cells after yellow fever vaccination. Findings and caveats of the study: FACS-sorted repertoires could harbor abundant contaminating bulk-population clonotypes. Re-detected after boosting: most primary clones, 96% of CD4 and 80% to 90% of CD8. Peaking on day 5 versus 15, the secondary response was faster but weaker.

The rearrangement joins TRBV6-2 or TRBV6-3 to TRBJ2-5, with TRBD2 matching 8 bases. The sequencing here drew on PBMCs, taken less than 6 days after the first yellow fever vaccination. This TCR was sampled from a man aged 18 to 35 who received the YFV17D yellow fever vaccine. The DNA for the CDR3 is TGTGCCAGCAGTTACACTAGCGGCAAGATTACCCAAGAGACCCAGTACTTC. Protein sequence: CASSYTSGKITQETQYF.